This entry describes one T cell receptor beta chain. The antigen is not known. Extractions gave at least 5.5 micrograms of total RNA per sample. Sample-barcoded 5' priming and a J-beta primer mix drove a second PCR of roughly 7 to 11 cycles. Carrying 12 random nucleotides, a template-switch adaptor labeled each individual cDNA molecule. Each CDR3 protein is one row after TCRdb ran MiXCR on the 5' RACE reads. The sample lists hundreds of thousands of distinct CDR3 sequences; roughly 26% were seen once. This CDR3 region has 16 residues. V lost 3 bases to trimming and J lost 5 bases; unmatched junction nucleotides: 9. CDR1 and CDR2 from the germline V gene are SQVTM and ANQGSEA. This record comes from a study of blood T cells in healthy people across ages. Study-level findings and limits: The long-lived group displayed more naive CD4+ cells, plus higher diversity, than the aged donors did. Naive and antigen-experienced cells were not separated, limiting conclusive comparison.

The receptor comes from a woman aged 70 to 79 in good health. The gene calls are TRBV29-1 and TRBJ2-3; 12 bases match TRBD2. The sequenced sample consisted of blood. This CDR3 is CSVEHLAGGSGDTQYF. DNA of the CDR3: TGCAGCGTTGAGCATCTAGCGGGAGGGTCGGGAGATACGCAGTATTTT.